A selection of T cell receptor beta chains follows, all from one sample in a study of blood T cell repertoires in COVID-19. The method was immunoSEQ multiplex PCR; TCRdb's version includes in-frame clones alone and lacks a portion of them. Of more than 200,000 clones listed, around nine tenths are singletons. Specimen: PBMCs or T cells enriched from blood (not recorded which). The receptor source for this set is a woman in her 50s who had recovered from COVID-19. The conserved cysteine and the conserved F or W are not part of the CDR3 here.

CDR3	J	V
ASSLGDKTYEQY	TRBJ2-7	TRBV27
ASRFGLPEAF	TRBJ1-1	TRBV21-1
ASSAAGGSTDTQY	TRBJ2-3	TRBV10-1
ASSPRVAGVDEQF	TRBJ2-1	TRBV7-3
ASSKTGTGLDTEAF	TRBJ1-1	TRBV19
ASSSGTSGYEQY	TRBJ2-7	TRBV4-1
ASSHRDTKNIQY	TRBJ2-4	TRBV5-4
ASSPVASSGEQF	TRBJ2-1	TRBV18
ASSVQGLTEAF	TRBJ1-1	TRBV14
ASSSGGGSQF	TRBJ2-1	TRBV19
ASSPPQGHEQY	TRBJ2-7	TRBV7-6
ASSPPMAEETQY	TRBJ2-5	TRBV18
ASSLSFRHPEAF	TRBJ1-1	TRBV27
ASRGGVAKNIQY	TRBJ2-4	TRBV6-5
ASAGLAVYNEQF	TRBJ2-1	TRBV7-9
ASSPGQGYTDTQY	TRBJ2-3	TRBV28
ASSYAGSGNTIY	TRBJ1-3	TRBV6-5
ASRPRGAGTYEQY	TRBJ2-7	TRBV19
ASSTGLAGFITDTQY	TRBJ2-3	TRBV5-1
ATSRGTSGNNEQF	TRBJ2-1	TRBV27
SVGAGGIDTQY	TRBJ2-3	TRBV29-1
ASSPPQGVTGTEAF	TRBJ1-1	TRBV18
ASSISSRNYGYT	TRBJ1-2	TRBV19
ASSSQGDTDTQY	TRBJ2-3	TRBV2
ASSQPSEPGQGYGYT	TRBJ1-2	TRBV3-1/TRBV3-2
ASSPWTDSTGELF	TRBJ2-2	TRBV27
ASSLAARSYNEQF	TRBJ2-1	TRBV5-1
ASSVASGHPGEQY	TRBJ2-7	TRBV9
ASSIPGVGQTQY	TRBJ2-5	TRBV19
ASSLPKGDTGELF	TRBJ2-2	TRBV5-1
AITGQLLQDTQY	TRBJ2-3	TRBV10-3
ASSLGPLRLYT	TRBJ1-2	TRBV7-8
ASSFEDGTGNNYGYT	TRBJ1-2	TRBV5-1
ASSISQGASTDTQY	TRBJ2-3	TRBV19
ASSPPGGFGYT	TRBJ1-2	TRBV28
ASSAAGPQPQH	TRBJ1-5	TRBV10-1
ASSLVGTGGNQPQH	TRBJ1-5	TRBV7-2
SAAFDGSQPQH	TRBJ1-5	TRBV29-1
ASSPQGLAGGDTQY	TRBJ2-3	TRBV18